Listed below are T cell receptor beta chains from one sample, sequenced in a study of T-cell memory formation after mild COVID-19. TCRdb re-called the 5' RACE reads with MiXCR, one entry per CDR3 protein. The sample lists 300,000 to 400,000 distinct CDR3 sequences; around 28% were seen once. The sample taken for sequencing was PBMCs or a T cell subset sorted from them (not recorded which). The source is an adult woman who had mild COVID-19 (a few samples of this study predate the infection). Cell type and time point are not known. Each CDR3 is given with its conserved first and last residue.

J gene | V gene | CDR3 protein
TRBJ1-3 | TRBV7-2 | CASSLIRASSIGNTIYF
TRBJ1-5 | TRBV5-5 | CASSLVGGDGSNQPQHF
TRBJ1-6 | TRBV7-2 | CASSSQGGLNSPLHF
TRBJ2-1 | TRBV7-9 | CASSLGWRETIEQFF
TRBJ1-5 | TRBV21-1 | CASSSQGSNQPQHF
TRBJ2-7 | TRBV24-1 | CASNLTGGHDEQYF
TRBJ2-1 | TRBV4-3 | CASSQLGQVFNEQFF
TRBJ2-7 | TRBV4-3 | CASSQVQGLNEQYF
TRBJ2-3 | TRBV9 | CASSALAGSSTDTQYF
TRBJ1-1 | TRBV19 | CASNHILQSSNTEAFF
TRBJ2-3 | TRBV12-3/TRBV12-4 | CASSMAGGTSTDTQYF
TRBJ2-1 | TRBV5-1 | CASSLVAGSSYNEQFF
TRBJ1-1 | TRBV24-1 | CATSDSGELGAFF
TRBJ1-1 | TRBV6-5 | CASSYSGGSLTEAFF
TRBJ2-7 | TRBV4-3 | CASSQVAGPTYEQYF
TRBJ2-4 | TRBV20-1 | CSARDIMGDGNIQYF
TRBJ2-3 | TRBV12-3/TRBV12-4 | CASSFRDRYTDTQYF
TRBJ2-1 | TRBV18 | CASSPPDRSSYNEQFF
TRBJ1-1 | TRBV9 | CASSGSAGIVTEAFF
TRBJ1-1 | TRBV12-3/TRBV12-4 | CASSLRPMNTEAFF
TRBJ1-5 | TRBV20-1 | CSASPDRGYNQPQHF
TRBJ2-1 | TRBV10-3 | CASRTSGGWNNEQFF
TRBJ1-4 | TRBV5-1 | CASSLGRASVNEKLFF
TRBJ2-1 | TRBV7-9 | CASSLTRLAGGTSSYNEQFF
TRBJ1-2 | TRBV19 | CASSITRQDNYGYTF
TRBJ2-5 | TRBV6-5 | CASRAATALRGETQYF
TRBJ2-1 | TRBV7-2 | CASRLQGGAREFF
TRBJ2-7 | TRBV27 | CASSLNQGVQYEQYF
TRBJ1-5 | TRBV20-1 | CSARVEFNQPQHF
TRBJ1-3 | TRBV4-3 | CASSQDQLGVISGNTIYF
TRBJ2-2 | TRBV20-1 | CSARVGGGANTGELFF
TRBJ2-1 | TRBV5-5 | CASSRWDSYNEQFF
TRBJ1-6 | TRBV5-5 | CASSLVAAGTSYNSPLHF
TRBJ2-3 | TRBV12-3/TRBV12-4 | CASSLPTGITDTQYF
TRBJ2-4 | TRBV7-9 | CASRGTSGDKNIQYF
TRBJ1-4 | TRBV12-3/TRBV12-4 | CASSPRLKSNEKLFF
TRBJ1-2 | TRBV6-2/TRBV6-3 | CAAYRQGLYGYTF
TRBJ1-2 | TRBV14 | CASSQVKRGGYTF
TRBJ1-1 | TRBV5-1 | CASSLSTVLNTEAFF
TRBJ2-5 | TRBV7-9 | CASRNREEETQYF
TRBJ2-3 | TRBV18 | CASSPDRGSSDTQYF
TRBJ2-5 | TRBV3-1 | CASSPRAVQETQYF
TRBJ2-6 | TRBV27 | CASSLRGGTGANVLTF
TRBJ2-7 | TRBV12-3/TRBV12-4 | CASSQVGQTSYEQYF
TRBJ2-5 | TRBV7-6 | CASSLGRGTQYF
TRBJ2-7 | TRBV11-2 | CASSFLTSSPGLAGGRVEQYF
TRBJ2-3 | TRBV20-1 | CSARTADTDTQYF
TRBJ2-3 | TRBV3-1 | CASSPRSDTDTQYF
TRBJ1-2 | TRBV2 | CASRREIDGYTF
TRBJ1-1 | TRBV20-1 | CSPGGGGNTEAFF
TRBJ2-5 | TRBV9 | CASSVESPGGRASRETQYF
TRBJ2-3 | TRBV3-1 | CASSQAVAADTQYF
TRBJ2-1 | TRBV7-9 | CASSPRATGGEQFF
TRBJ2-1 | TRBV6-2/TRBV6-3 | CASSTPQNRNEQFF
TRBJ1-4 | TRBV5-5 | CASSLSGGNEKLFF
TRBJ2-3 | TRBV24-1 | CATSFGQGIATDTQYF